Listed below are T cell receptor beta chains from one sample, sequenced in a study of T cell changes during pregnancy in multiple sclerosis. This table comes from immunoSEQ multiplex PCR, and its TCRdb copy is limited to in-frame clones, with some not included. Here the sample spans under 45,000 clones, approximately 90% being singletons. The input for sequencing was CD4+ T cells from peripheral blood mononuclear cells, taken in the first trimester of pregnancy. The receptors originated from a female donor with multiple sclerosis, enrolled in a pregnancy study. The CDR3 runs from the conserved cysteine through the conserved F or W. The D gene is left open where the match is weak. Clone size is shown for a subset of rows, as once, few, many or a class of expanded clone.

J | D | V | size | DNA | CDR3
TRBJ2-7 | NA | TRBV28 | few | TGTGCCAGCAGTTTTACGGGATCGAGGTACGAGCAGTACTTC | CASSFTGSRYEQYF
TRBJ2-3 | NA | TRBV19 | NA | TGTGCCAGTAGTATACAGGGCACAGATACGCAGTATTTT | CASSIQGTDTQYF
TRBJ2-5 | TRBD1 | TRBV5-6 | NA | TGTGCCAGCAGCTCGACAGGGTTGGAGACCCAGTACTTC | CASSSTGLETQYF
TRBJ1-1 | NA | TRBV7-2 | NA | TGTGCCAGCAGCTCACTGTCAGGGCCCCCGTCCACTGAAGCTTTCTTT | CASSSLSGPPSTEAFF
TRBJ2-3 | TRBD2 | TRBV6-1 | NA | TGTGCCAGCAGTGAAGGGAGCGGGGGGAGCACAGATACGCAGTATTTT | CASSEGSGGSTDTQYF
TRBJ2-1 | TRBD2 | TRBV9 | NA | TGTGCCAGCAGCGTAAGGACTAGCGGGAGTGGGAATGAGCAGTTCTTC | CASSVRTSGSGNEQFF
TRBJ2-7 | NA | TRBV4-1 | NA | TGCGCCAGCAGCCCGGGCGGGAAGCCTACCCCATCCTACGAGCAGTACTTC | CASSPGGKPTPSYEQYF
TRBJ2-1 | TRBD2 | TRBV4-2 | NA | TGTGCCAGCAGCCAAGATAGAATGTGGGACTACATATACAATGAGCAGTTCTTC | CASSQDRMWDYIYNEQFF
TRBJ2-3 | TRBD2 | TRBV12-5 | NA | TGTGCTAGTGGTCTAGGACTAGCGGGTAGCACAGATACGCAGTATTTT | CASGLGLAGSTDTQYF
TRBJ2-5 | NA | TRBV19 | NA | TGTGCCAGTAGTATCGGGACAAGAAAAGATGAGACCCAGTACTTC | CASSIGTRKDETQYF
TRBJ2-1 | NA | TRBV25-1 | few | TGTGCCAGCAGTCCTCTTAATGAGCAGTTCTTC | CASSPLNEQFF
TRBJ2-3 | TRBD1 | TRBV2 | NA | TGTGCCAGCAGAAGAGCAGGGGGCCCCCGCACAGATACGCAGTATTTT | CASRRAGGPRTDTQYF
TRBJ2-1 | NA | TRBV6-5 | NA | TGTGCCAGCAGGAACAGGGCCTACAATGAGCAGTTCTTC | CASRNRAYNEQFF
TRBJ1-5 | NA | TRBV19 | once | TGTGCCAGTAGTATATTCAGGGATTATAATCAGCCCCAGCATTTT | CASSIFRDYNQPQHF
TRBJ2-7 | NA | TRBV5-4 | NA | TGTGCCAGCAGCAGGGAGACAAGCTCCTACGAGCAGTACTTC | CASSRETSSYEQYF
TRBJ2-1 | TRBD2 | TRBV19 | once | TGTGCCAGTAATGGCGGGAGGGCCAGTGAGCAGTTCTTC | CASNGGRASEQFF
TRBJ2-1 | TRBD2 | TRBV10-1 | NA | TGCGCCAGCAGTGAGTCTGAAGAGCGGGAGTCCTACAATGAGCAGTTCTTC | CASSESEERESYNEQFF
TRBJ2-2 | TRBD1 | TRBV11-3 | NA | TGTGCCAGCAGCCTAAATAGGGGACAGGGGTACACCGGGGAGCTGTTTTTT | CASSLNRGQGYTGELFF
TRBJ2-3 | TRBD2 | TRBV4-2 | once | TGTGCCAGCAGCCAGGATGGCGGGTTGACTAGCGGCCTCACAGATACGCAGTATTTT | CASSQDGGLTSGLTDTQYF
TRBJ1-1 | NA | TRBV29-1 | NA | TGCAGCGTTGAAAGGGGGGGCGCGAACACTGAAGCTTTCTTT | CSVERGGANTEAFF
TRBJ2-7 | NA | TRBV5-1 | NA | TGCGCCAGCAGCTACGGACTCAACTCCTACGAGCAGTACTTC | CASSYGLNSYEQYF
TRBJ2-1 | TRBD2 | TRBV5-1 | NA | TGCGCCAGCAGCTCACACGGACTAGCGGGGGGCGATGAGCAGTTCTTC | CASSSHGLAGGDEQFF
TRBJ2-3 | TRBD2 | TRBV7-3 | NA | TGTGCCAGCAGCTTAACGGGGTCAGCGGGAGGCCAAGATACGCAGTATTTT | CASSLTGSAGGQDTQYF
TRBJ1-2 | TRBD1 | TRBV9 | NA | TGTGCCAGCGGAGCCCAACAGGGGAACTATGGCTACACCTTC | CASGAQQGNYGYTF
TRBJ2-2 | TRBD2 | TRBV9 | NA | TGTGCCAGCAGCCCCTGGGGTAGCGGGAGTAACACCGGGGAGCTGTTTTTT | CASSPWGSGSNTGELFF
TRBJ1-1 | NA | TRBV5-8 | once | TGTGCCAGCAGCTCCTATGACAGGATGAACACTGAAGCTTTCTTT | CASSSYDRMNTEAFF
TRBJ2-1 | TRBD2 | TRBV19 | NA | TGTGCCAGTAGAAACCGACTAGCGGGAGGGAACAATGAGCAGTTCTTC | CASRNRLAGGNNEQFF
TRBJ2-1 | TRBD2 | TRBV7-2 | NA | TGTGCCAGCAGCTCTTCACTAGCGGGAGGGGACAATGAGCAGTTCTTC | CASSSSLAGGDNEQFF
TRBJ2-5 | TRBD2 | TRBV5-4 | NA | TGTGCCAGCAGCCAGACTAGCGGGAGGGCCTTCGAGACCCAGTACTTC | CASSQTSGRAFETQYF
TRBJ2-1 | TRBD2 | TRBV7-3 | NA | TGTGCCAGCAGCTTAACGGCTAGCGGTCCCAATGAGCAGTTCTTC | CASSLTASGPNEQFF
TRBJ2-7 | TRBD2 | TRBV2 | NA | TGTGCCAGCAGTGGTGTGACTAGCGGGAGGATCCCCTACGAGCAGTACTTC | CASSGVTSGRIPYEQYF
TRBJ2-1 | TRBD2 | TRBV7-9 | NA | TGTGCCAGCAGCTTAGTGGCTAGCGGGAGGGCTTTCAATGAGCAGTTCTTC | CASSLVASGRAFNEQFF
TRBJ2-3 | NA | TRBV9 | NA | TGTGCCAGCAGCGTAGAGGGAGGCAAGGCAGATACGCAGTATTTT | CASSVEGGKADTQYF
TRBJ1-2 | NA | TRBV5-5 | NA | TGTGCCAGCAGCTTGGATACGGGTCGAAACTATGGCTACACCTTC | CASSLDTGRNYGYTF
TRBJ2-7 | TRBD2 | TRBV15 | NA | TGTGCCACCAGCAGCGAGGTAGCGGGAGGGCGTTTTGGCGAGCAGTACTTC | CATSSEVAGGRFGEQYF
TRBJ2-1 | NA | TRBV4-2 | NA | TGTGCCAGCAGCCAAGATATAGGGCGGGGTGAGCAGTTCTTC | CASSQDIGRGEQFF
TRBJ1-1 | NA | TRBV25-1 | NA | TGTGCCAGCAGTATCGACAGCGGGGGGTACACTGAAGCTTTCTTT | CASSIDSGGYTEAFF
TRBJ2-3 | TRBD1 | TRBV6-1 | NA | TGTGCCAGCAGCCCCGGGACAGGGACGCAGTATTTT | CASSPGTGTQYF
TRBJ2-7 | NA | TRBV14 | few | TGTGCCAGCAGCCCAAATAGCGTAGTGGCGAGCTACGAGCAGTACTTC | CASSPNSVVASYEQYF
TRBJ1-1 | NA | TRBV7-2 | NA | TGTGCCAGCAGCTTAGTCTTGACAGACCTACCCCACACTGAAGCTTTCTTT | CASSLVLTDLPHTEAFF
TRBJ1-1 | NA | TRBV6-5 | once | TGTGCCAGCAGTCTCGCAGGGCGGAACACTGAAGCTTTCTTT | CASSLAGRNTEAFF
TRBJ2-1 | NA | TRBV19 | NA | TGTGCCAGTAGCTTACTAGGGCTGGGCTACAATGAGCAGTTCTTC | CASSLLGLGYNEQFF
TRBJ1-4 | NA | TRBV4-1 | NA | TGCGCCAGCAGCCGACAGGAGATTAATGAAAAACTGTTTTTT | CASSRQEINEKLFF
TRBJ2-1 | TRBD2 | TRBV7-3 | NA | TGTGCCAGCAGCTTAAGTCAGCGGGAGGTTCGGAATGAGCAGTTCTTC | CASSLSQREVRNEQFF
TRBJ2-3 | TRBD2 | TRBV28 | NA | TGTGCCAGCAGTACTTCTAGCGGGAGTGGCACAGATACGCAGTATTTT | CASSTSSGSGTDTQYF
TRBJ2-1 | TRBD1 | TRBV25-1 | NA | TGTGCCAGCAGTGATCTCCCCGGGCGGGGACAGGGGATGTATGAGCAGTTCTTC | CASSDLPGRGQGMYEQFF